In its sample, the clone carrying this T cell receptor (beta chain) was seen a few times. Its antigen is still unknown. The CDR3 is 15 amino acids. V shed 1 base and J shed 2 bases, with 10 bases lying between them. Germline CDR1 is MGHRA and CDR2 is YSYEKL. PCR amplification relied on 60 Vbeta primers (plus 13 Jbeta primers). Method: immunoSEQ multiplex PCR; TCRdb's copy keeps in-frame clones and lacks some. The sample yields under 200,000 clones, about 80% seen once. This entry comes from a study of cytomegalovirus exposure and HLA in healthy donors. Study-level information: An analysis done earlier identified about 120 million unique TCR beta sequences from approximately 180 million T cells. Falling in the Caucasian-associated ancestry cluster were approximately 86% of approximately 410 genotyped donors.

Notes on the study in general: Available immune exposure information was restricted to CMV serostatus only. Most TCR beta V segments were productive about 87% or about 30% of the time in an earlier analysis.

This sequence originates from a man younger than 40 in good health and CMV-seronegative. Specimen: PBMCs. The V call is TRBV4-1, the J call TRBJ2-3; D unclear. Written as DNA, the CDR3 is TGCGCCAGCAGCCAAGCATGGCAGGACACAGATACGCAGTATTTT. Residues: CASSQAWQDTDTQYF.